These T cell receptor beta chains were read from a single sample in a study of CD4 T cells in relation to SARS-CoV-2 and coronaviruses. Their specific antigens are unknown. TCRdb's copy holds only in-frame clones and misses some; the assay was immunoSEQ multiplex PCR. The sample comprises about 36,000 clones, about 80% of which are singletons, and more than 6% rests with the top ten. The source material was naive CD4+ T cells from PBMCs, cultured in vitro. The receptors were gathered from an adult with COVID-19. Each CDR3 is given with its conserved first and last residue. D genes are given only for firm matches. Clone size is not always given. Where it is, it says once, few, many or a class for expanded clones.

D gene: .
clone size: .
J gene: TRBJ2-7
V gene: TRBV27
CDR3 protein: CASSIWGSYEQYF
CDR3 DNA: TGTGCCAGCAGTATATGGGGGTCCTACGAGCAGTACTTC

D gene: .
clone size: .
J gene: TRBJ1-1
V gene: TRBV18
CDR3 protein: CASSPRGVGTEAFF
CDR3 DNA: TGTGCCAGCTCACCACGGGGGGTGGGGACTGAAGCTTTCTTT

D gene: .
clone size: few
J gene: TRBJ2-2
V gene: TRBV10-1
CDR3 protein: CASSPWGTGELFF
CDR3 DNA: TGCGCCAGCAGTCCTTGGGGCACCGGGGAGCTGTTTTTT

D gene: .
clone size: .
J gene: TRBJ1-2
V gene: TRBV25-1
CDR3 protein: CASSSLFDGYTF
CDR3 DNA: TGTGCCAGCAGTTCCCTGTTTGATGGCTACACCTTC

D gene: TRBD2
clone size: .
J gene: TRBJ2-1
V gene: TRBV7-8
CDR3 protein: CASSLAAGTSGASYNEQFF
CDR3 DNA: TGTGCCAGCAGCTTAGCCGCCGGGACTAGCGGAGCTTCTTACAATGAGCAGTTCTTC

D gene: .
clone size: .
J gene: TRBJ2-3
V gene: TRBV15
CDR3 protein: CATSSFGTSVGADTQYF
CDR3 DNA: TGTGCCACCAGCAGCTTTGGGACTTCGGTAGGTGCAGATACGCAGTATTTT

D gene: .
clone size: .
J gene: TRBJ1-4
V gene: TRBV27
CDR3 protein: CASSTRGEKLFF
CDR3 DNA: TGTGCCAGCAGTACCCGAGGTGAAAAACTGTTTTTT

D gene: TRBD2
clone size: .
J gene: TRBJ2-3
V gene: TRBV5-5
CDR3 protein: CASSPRTRLGTREGGQYF
CDR3 DNA: TGTGCCAGCAGCCCTCGGACCCGCTTGGGGACCAGGGAGGGAGGGCAGTATTTT

D gene: .
clone size: .
J gene: TRBJ2-2
V gene: TRBV18
CDR3 protein: CASSPLSSTGELFF
CDR3 DNA: TGTGCCAGCTCACCTCTATCGAGCACCGGGGAGCTGTTTTTT

D gene: .
clone size: .
J gene: TRBJ2-3
V gene: TRBV3-1/TRBV3-2
CDR3 protein: CASSQAGGGDTQYF
CDR3 DNA: TGTGCCAGCAGCCAAGCAGGAGGAGGAGATACGCAGTATTTT

D gene: .
clone size: .
J gene: TRBJ2-4
V gene: TRBV19
CDR3 protein: CASSFGGNIQYF
CDR3 DNA: TGTGCCAGTAGTTTTGGCGGGAACATTCAGTACTTC

D gene: TRBD2
clone size: .
J gene: TRBJ2-4
V gene: TRBV19
CDR3 protein: CASSIPGGKWAKNIQYF
CDR3 DNA: TGTGCCAGTAGTATCCCGGGAGGGAAGTGGGCCAAAAACATTCAGTACTTC

D gene: TRBD2
clone size: .
J gene: TRBJ2-1
V gene: TRBV7-3
CDR3 protein: CASSLGTSDNEQFF
CDR3 DNA: TGTGCCAGCAGCCTAGGGACTAGCGACAATGAGCAGTTCTTC

D gene: .
clone size: .
J gene: TRBJ2-7
V gene: TRBV15
CDR3 protein: CATSRDLSYEQYF
CDR3 DNA: TGTGCCACCAGCAGAGATTTATCCTACGAGCAGTACTTC

D gene: TRBD2
clone size: few
J gene: TRBJ2-1
V gene: TRBV7-8
CDR3 protein: CASSLNRLAGEQFF
CDR3 DNA: TGTGCCAGCAGCCTAAACCGACTAGCGGGGGAGCAGTTCTTC

D gene: .
clone size: .
J gene: TRBJ2-3
V gene: TRBV28
CDR3 protein: CASSLVPPQQITDTQYF
CDR3 DNA: TGTGCCAGCAGTTTGGTCCCCCCCCAGCAGATCACAGATACGCAGTATTTT

D gene: .
clone size: .
J gene: TRBJ2-3
V gene: TRBV7-9
CDR3 protein: CASATRWEGTDTQYF
CDR3 DNA: TGTGCCAGCGCCACTCGTTGGGAGGGCACAGATACGCAGTATTTT

D gene: .
clone size: .
J gene: TRBJ1-2
V gene: TRBV5-1
CDR3 protein: CASSPGLPDGYTF
CDR3 DNA: TGCGCCAGCAGCCCGGGCCTCCCGGATGGCTACACCTTC

D gene: TRBD1
clone size: .
J gene: TRBJ2-1
V gene: TRBV15
CDR3 protein: CATEFQGALQQFF
CDR3 DNA: TGTGCCACCGAATTCCAGGGGGCGTTGCAGCAGTTCTTC

D gene: TRBD1
clone size: .
J gene: TRBJ1-6
V gene: TRBV28
CDR3 protein: CASSPDRGRSSPLHF
CDR3 DNA: TGTGCCAGCAGCCCCGACAGGGGGCGAAGTTCACCCCTCCACTTT

D gene: .
clone size: .
J gene: TRBJ1-2
V gene: TRBV19
CDR3 protein: CASFQPPGANYGYTF
CDR3 DNA: TGTGCCAGTTTCCAACCCCCCGGAGCTAACTATGGCTACACCTTC

D gene: TRBD2
clone size: .
J gene: TRBJ2-1
V gene: TRBV2
CDR3 protein: CASSDVAGANNEQFF
CDR3 DNA: TGTGCCAGCAGTGATGTAGCGGGAGCGAACAATGAGCAGTTCTTC

D gene: .
clone size: .
J gene: TRBJ1-5
V gene: TRBV5-6
CDR3 protein: CASSLGRNQPQHF
CDR3 DNA: TGTGCCAGCAGCTTGGGCCGCAATCAGCCCCAGCATTTT

D gene: .
clone size: .
J gene: TRBJ1-5
V gene: TRBV6-5
CDR3 protein: CASSYSVGNQPQHF
CDR3 DNA: TGTGCCAGCAGTTACTCGGTCGGAAATCAGCCCCAGCATTTT

D gene: .
clone size: .
J gene: TRBJ2-7
V gene: TRBV5-1
CDR3 protein: CASSLGQISYEQYF
CDR3 DNA: TGCGCCAGCAGCTTGGGGCAGATCTCCTACGAGCAGTACTTC

D gene: TRBD1
clone size: .
J gene: TRBJ2-7
V gene: TRBV18
CDR3 protein: CASSATGVSYEQYF
CDR3 DNA: TGTGCCAGCTCAGCAACAGGGGTCTCCTACGAGCAGTACTTC

D gene: TRBD2
clone size: .
J gene: TRBJ2-1
V gene: TRBV4-1
CDR3 protein: CASSHPGLAGEQFF
CDR3 DNA: TGCGCCAGCAGCCACCCGGGACTAGCTGGTGAGCAGTTCTTC

D gene: .
clone size: .
J gene: TRBJ2-7
V gene: TRBV29-1
CDR3 protein: CSAADGSYEQYF
CDR3 DNA: TGCAGCGCTGCTGACGGATCCTACGAGCAGTACTTC

D gene: TRBD2
clone size: once
J gene: TRBJ2-5
V gene: TRBV18
CDR3 protein: CASSPTSGRARETQYF
CDR3 DNA: TGTGCCAGCTCACCGACTAGCGGGAGGGCCAGGGAGACCCAGTACTTC

D gene: TRBD1
clone size: .
J gene: TRBJ1-2
V gene: TRBV18
CDR3 protein: CASSPLTGDNYGYTF
CDR3 DNA: TGTGCCAGCTCACCATTGACAGGGGATAACTATGGCTACACCTTC

D gene: .
clone size: .
J gene: TRBJ2-7
V gene: TRBV13
CDR3 protein: CASSLGRKGEQYF
CDR3 DNA: TGTGCCAGCAGCTTAGGGCGGAAGGGCGAGCAGTACTTC

D gene: TRBD2
clone size: .
J gene: TRBJ2-3
V gene: TRBV5-4
CDR3 protein: CASSFRDYYTDTQYF
CDR3 DNA: TGTGCCAGCAGCTTTCGGGACTATTACACAGATACGCAGTATTTT

D gene: TRBD2
clone size: .
J gene: TRBJ2-7
V gene: TRBV30
CDR3 protein: CAWSVGGSGYEQYF
CDR3 DNA: TGTGCCTGGAGTGTCGGGGGGTCGGGGTACGAGCAGTACTTC

D gene: TRBD2
clone size: .
J gene: TRBJ2-2
V gene: TRBV29-1
CDR3 protein: CSVARTSGVGELFF
CDR3 DNA: TGCAGCGTTGCGAGGACTAGCGGTGTCGGGGAGCTGTTTTTT

D gene: TRBD1
clone size: .
J gene: TRBJ2-3
V gene: TRBV29-1
CDR3 protein: CSAIAGTAITDTQYF
CDR3 DNA: TGCAGCGCCATCGCCGGGACAGCCATCACAGATACGCAGTATTTT

D gene: .
clone size: .
J gene: TRBJ2-1
V gene: TRBV6-5
CDR3 protein: CASSRESGEGNEQFF
CDR3 DNA: TGTGCCAGCAGTAGAGAATCAGGGGAGGGGAATGAGCAGTTCTTC

D gene: .
clone size: .
J gene: TRBJ1-5
V gene: TRBV3-1/TRBV3-2
CDR3 protein: CASSQGTGNQPQHF
CDR3 DNA: TGTGCCAGCAGCCAAGGGACAGGCAATCAGCCCCAGCATTTT

D gene: TRBD1
clone size: .
J gene: TRBJ2-1
V gene: TRBV6-1
CDR3 protein: CASSEDRGSRQFF
CDR3 DNA: TGTGCCAGCAGTGAGGACAGGGGTTCGAGGCAGTTCTTC

D gene: TRBD1
clone size: .
J gene: TRBJ2-5
V gene: TRBV7-9
CDR3 protein: CASSRDRAETQYF
CDR3 DNA: TGTGCCAGCAGTCGTGACAGGGCCGAGACCCAGTACTTC

D gene: .
clone size: once
J gene: TRBJ2-7
V gene: TRBV5-1
CDR3 protein: CASRPSLGSNEQYF
CDR3 DNA: TGCGCCAGCAGGCCAAGTCTAGGGTCAAACGAGCAGTACTTC

D gene: TRBD1
clone size: .
J gene: TRBJ1-2
V gene: TRBV28
CDR3 protein: CASSLYGTGDYGYTF
CDR3 DNA: TGTGCCAGCAGTTTGTACGGGACAGGGGACTATGGCTACACCTTC

D gene: TRBD1
clone size: .
J gene: TRBJ2-3
V gene: TRBV9
CDR3 protein: CASSVEWAGGADTQYF
CDR3 DNA: TGTGCCAGCAGCGTAGAATGGGCAGGGGGCGCAGATACGCAGTATTTT

D gene: .
clone size: few
J gene: TRBJ2-1
V gene: TRBV7-3
CDR3 protein: CASSTSLAGDGNEQFF
CDR3 DNA: .

D gene: .
clone size: .
J gene: TRBJ2-5
V gene: TRBV6-5
CDR3 protein: CASSYFGRAGETQYF
CDR3 DNA: TGTGCCAGCAGTTACTTCGGGAGAGCTGGCGAGACCCAGTACTTC

D gene: .
clone size: .
J gene: TRBJ2-5
V gene: TRBV11-2
CDR3 protein: CASSLQVQETQYF
CDR3 DNA: TGTGCCAGCAGCTTACAGGTTCAAGAGACCCAGTACTTC

D gene: .
clone size: .
J gene: TRBJ2-3
V gene: TRBV15
CDR3 protein: CATSTQLFRSTDTQYF
CDR3 DNA: TGTGCCACCAGCACACAGTTGTTTAGAAGCACAGATACGCAGTATTTT